This T cell receptor beta chain was profiled in a study of blood T cell repertoires in COVID-19. Study as a whole: Nucleic acid was either cDNA or gDNA, and it came from T cells, B-cell-depleted T cells, or PBMCs.

Only in-frame clones appear in the TCRdb table, and some are missing; sequencing was by immunoSEQ multiplex PCR. Of approximately 170,000 clones detected, around nine tenths appear once; the ten largest clones hold 3% to 4%. Germline-derived CDR1 and CDR2 are MNHNS and SASEGT. The CDR3 is made up of 14 amino acids. With 2 bases removed from V and 6 bases from J, the gap between germline ends came to 14 bases. The chain joins TRBV6-1 to TRBJ2-7; perhaps TRBD1 as D (6 bases). The source material was peripheral blood. This receptor was identified in a man aged 70-80 years with acute or convalescent COVID-19. The DNA of the CDR3 is TGTGCCAGCAGTGAAATCCGGGACACGGGCGAGCAGTACTTC. Translating gives CASSEIRDTGEQYF.